This T cell receptor beta chain came from a study of identical twins. Overall study results and limits: Compared with unrelated sharing, twin-shared out-of-frame alpha sequences had more low-probability sequences. Cross-sectional statistics underpinned the conclusions; the same donors were not followed. Memory repertoires showed no such pattern, whereas abundant cord blood beta clonotypes carried fewer insertions.

Remarks on this clonotype: Its target is unknown.

V shed 4 bases and J shed 6 bases, with 10 bases lying between them. This CDR3 has 12 amino acids. Germline CDR1 and CDR2: MNHEY and SMNVEV (reference sequence). TCRdb reprocessed the 5' RACE reads with MiXCR, giving one entry per CDR3 protein. This repertoire shows under 250,000 distinct CDR3 sequences, 10% to 15% found once; its top ten account for under 4.5%. These data were also filed under a second study, of yellow fever vaccine responses in identical twins.

The TCR comes from a woman between 18 and 29 years old in good health. Input material: memory (CD45RO+) T cells sorted from blood. V and J are TRBV27 and TRBJ2-7, with D uncertain. In DNA, the CDR3 is TGTGCCAGCAGTTCACAAGGAGCCGAGCAGTACTTC. Translated: CASSSQGAEQYF.